The TCR beta chain described here comes from a study of OX40 agonist ivuxolimab in advanced cancers. Across the whole study: Aged roughly 23 to 79 with a mean of roughly 63 years, they were 75% to 85% male. Study-wide results and caveats: CD8+ T cells (on average) carried more expanded clones than CD4+ T cells. Also present in some nonresponders was a low level of normalized T-cell clonal expansion.

Assay: immunoSEQ multiplex PCR; the TCRdb copy retains only in-frame clones and omits some. The profile covers 65,000 to 85,000 clones, with approximately 89% appearing a single time and around 0.19% taken by the ten largest. This clone came up once. The antigen remains undetermined. The germline V and J ends were trimmed by 1 base and 0 bases, with 8 bases remaining between them. The CDR3 spans 15 residues. Germline V CDR1 and CDR2: SGDLS, YYNGEE. This chain links TRBV9 with TRBJ1-3; no clear D. This TCR was recovered from an adult with an advanced solid tumor such as melanoma, head and neck, liver or kidney cancer. Sequencing used CD4+ or CD8+ T cells sorted from blood, obtained in a trial of the OX40 agonist ivuxolimab. As DNA, the CDR3 is TGTGCCAGCAGCGTACATGGTATCTCTGGAAACACCATATATTTT. This codes for CASSVHGISGNTIYF.